The T cell receptor (beta chain) described here comes from a study of PD-1 blockade in classical Hodgkin lymphoma. As for the study in general: Every 2 weeks, patients got 3 mg/kg intravenous nivolumab. Notes on the study in general: The diversity seen at baseline in complete responders resembled that of newly diagnosed patients. TCR diversity rose significantly by C4D1 in CD4+ but not CD8+ cells.

The time point here: cycle 4 day 1 (C4D1), after less than 7 weeks of nivolumab. Every one of the patients relapsed after autologous stem cell transplantation (brentuximab vedotin exposure was variable). Best responses were complete response, partial response or progressive disease. This table comes from immunoSEQ multiplex PCR, and its TCRdb copy is limited to in-frame clones, with some not included. Among about 44,000 clones listed, 66% were seen once. This CDR3 is built from 16 residues. CDR1 LGHNA and CDR2 YNFKEQ come from the germline V gene. Trimming removed 0 bases at V and 0 bases at J, with 11 bases between. With respect to this clone: Antigen: not known.

Specimen: peripheral blood mononuclear cells (PBMCs), collected before the fourth cycle of nivolumab. V gene TRBV4-2 combines with J gene TRBJ1-2, with D tentatively TRBD1 (5 bases). The clonotype was recovered from a human donor with classical Hodgkin lymphoma. Written as DNA, the CDR3 is TGTGCCAGCAGCCAAGAAAGGGGCAGACCTAACTATGGCTACACCTTC. Its translation is CASSQERGRPNYGYTF.